These 19 T cell receptor beta chains originate from one sample sequenced in a study of technical replicates of blood from several donors. Clones were sequenced by immunoSEQ multiplex PCR, and TCRdb holds only the in-frame ones, with some missing. The sample records tens of thousands of clones, nearly 98% being singletons. Sequenced material: T cells isolated from PBMCs. These TCRs come from a human donor in good health.

In its sample, this clone was seen once. This chain joins TRBV7-2 and TRBJ2-1, with a weak D call TRBD1 (7 bases). Trimming took off 0 bases at V and 4 bases at J, with 16 bases between the two ends. From germline, CDR1 is SGHTA and CDR2 FQGNSA. This CDR3 is 17 amino acids long. CDR3 sequence: CASSLAAGRGVYNEQFF. The CDR3 nucleotides read TGTGCCAGCAGCTTAGCTGCTGGCAGGGGGGTTTACAATGAGCAGTTCTTC.

The chain couples TRBV27 to TRBJ2-7, with 7 bases matching TRBD1. The junction had 11 bases not matched to a gene; V was cut back by 6 bases and J by 3 bases. The V gene's germline CDR1 is MNHEY and CDR2 SMNVEV (reference sequence). The CDR3 extends over 15 amino acids. CDR3 sequence reads: CASSSGTAPYYEQYF. The CDR3 DNA reads TGTGCCAGCAGCTCCGGGACAGCTCCTTACTACGAGCAGTACTTC.

V gene TRBV5-1 combines with J gene TRBJ1-2, with 7 bases that match TRBD1. V lost 0 bases, J lost 4 bases, and 6 bases stayed unmatched. Germline V gene lookup returns CDR1 SGHRS and CDR2 YFSETQ. This CDR3 contains 15 residues. The CDR3 nucleotides are TGCGCCAGCAGCTTGGACAACAGGGGCGGCTATGGCTACACCTTC. It is translated as CASSLDNRGGYGYTF.

V and J are TRBV29-1 and TRBJ2-7, with 9 bases identical to TRBD2. The CDR3 extends over 16 amino acids. The J segment lost 1 base and the V segment lost 4 bases, leaving 11 bases of the junction unmatched. Germline CDR1 and CDR2: SQVTM and ANQGSEA. CDR3 residues: CSVVSRASGKSYEQYF. Written as DNA, the CDR3 is TGCAGCGTTGTATCCCGCGCTAGCGGGAAGTCCTACGAGCAGTACTTC.

The sample holds one count of this clone. This chain connects TRBV5-4 to TRBJ1-4; D might be TRBD1 (5 bases). Trimming cost V 4 bases and J 2 bases, with 15 bases left between them. The germline V gene encodes CDR1 SGHNT and CDR2 YYREEE (reference sequence). The CDR3 consists of 16 residues. CDR3 coding DNA: TGTGCCAGCAGCGACGCAGGGAGGGTTACTAATGAAAAACTGTTTTTT. This gives the protein CASSDAGRVTNEKLFF.

The chain uses TRBV6-4 and TRBJ2-3; D not certain. This CDR3 region has 14 residues. Per germline, CDR1 MRHNA and CDR2 SNTAGT. Deletions cut 3 bases from V and 2 bases from J, with 9 bases between. For the CDR3, the DNA is TGTGCCAGCAGTGAGCGTCCCTACACAGATACGCAGTATTTT. It is translated as CASSERPYTDTQYF.

The V and J genes are TRBV18 and TRBJ1-2; D call uncertain. In germline, CDR1 is KGHSH, CDR2 LQKENI. Deletions cut 3 bases from V and 2 bases from J, with 13 bases between. CDR3 length: 15 residues. The CDR3 bases are TGTGCCAGCTCACCCTCAGGTTACCTCAACTATGGCTACACCTTC. Translated: CASSPSGYLNYGYTF.

The chain combines TRBV19 with TRBJ2-7; TRBD1 might be the D (6 bases). The germline gives CDR1 LNHDA, CDR2 SQIVND (reference sequence). The CDR3 extends over 15 amino acids. The ends were cut back, 3 bases at V and 0 bases at J, with 12 bases in the middle. In nucleotides, the CDR3 is TGTGCCAGTAGTATGCGCAGGGGCCTCTCCTACGAGCAGTACTTC. Protein: CASSMRRGLSYEQYF.

The V and J genes are TRBV18 and TRBJ2-7; 9 positions match TRBD1. Germline V gene lookup returns CDR1 KGHSH and CDR2 LQKENI. CDR3 size: 15 residues. The junction had 6 bases not matched to a gene; V was cut back by 5 bases and J by 1 base. CDR3 amino acids: CASSFTGTGSYEQYF. In DNA form, the CDR3 reads TGTGCCAGCTCATTCACCGGGACAGGGTCCTACGAGCAGTACTTC.

The gene calls are TRBV29-1 and TRBJ2-1, with 9 bases that match TRBD1. The trim removed 4 bases at V and 10 bases at J, leaving 11 bases unmatched. Germline CDR1 and CDR2: SQVTM and ANQGSEA. The CDR3 contains 14 residues. As DNA, the CDR3 is TGCAGCGTTGCCTACCGGACAGGGGTAAACGAGCAGTTCTTC. Protein: CSVAYRTGVNEQFF.

The chain combines TRBV28 with TRBJ2-7; TRBD2 might be the D (7 bases). Trimming took 3 bases from V and 7 from J, leaving 22 bases between them. CDR3 length: 16 residues. In germline, CDR1 is MDHEN, CDR2 SYDVKM. The chain's CDR3 is CASSFKGGGLEGEQYF. CDR3 nucleotide sequence: TGTGCCAGCAGTTTTAAGGGGGGGGGCCTTGAGGGAGAGCAGTACTTC.

The chain joins TRBV6-5 to TRBJ1-2; 8 bases agree with TRBD1. Germline CDR1 and CDR2: MNHEY and SVGAGI. The V and J ends lost 6 bases and 4 bases, in that order; junction bases with no gene match: 10. The CDR3 has 15 amino acids. CDR3 in amino acids: CASRGPGQELYGYTF. DNA for the CDR3: TGTGCCAGCAGAGGTCCGGGACAGGAGCTCTATGGCTACACCTTC.

This sequence joins TRBV13 and TRBJ2-5; D might be TRBD1 (6 bases). V lost 5 bases and J 2 bases, leaving 15 bases between the germline ends. The CDR3 contains 15 residues. Germline-derived CDR1 and CDR2 are PRHDT and FYEKMQ (reference sequence). For the CDR3, the DNA is TGTGCCAGCAGCCCCACCCGAACAGGGCAAGAGACCCAGTACTTC. Translating it yields CASSPTRTGQETQYF.

This clone has more than one count but fewer than ten. The V call is TRBV2, the J call TRBJ1-1, with D unresolved. The germline gives CDR1 SNHLY, CDR2 FYNNEI. The CDR3 contains 10 residues. The germline V and J ends were trimmed by 8 bases and 5 bases, with 6 bases remaining between them. For the CDR3, the DNA is TGTGCCAGCTTTCGGACTGAAGCTTTCTTT. Translating gives CASFRTEAFF.

This sequence joins TRBV6-6 and TRBJ2-7, with D tentatively TRBD2 (6 bases). Germline V gene data show CDR1 as MNHNY and CDR2 as SVGAGI (reference sequence). Between the trimmed V and J ends, which lost 0 bases and 4 bases, there was a span of 13 bases. This CDR3 has 15 amino acids. For the CDR3, the DNA is TGTGCCAGCAGTTACTCAGGGACTCGGAAATACGAGCAGTACTTC. The encoded protein is CASSYSGTRKYEQYF.

J is TRBJ1-1 and V is TRBV18; a weak D match, TRBD1 (6 bases). CDR3 length: 15 residues. Trimming shortened V by 1 base and J by 0 bases, and 9 bases separated the two germline ends. Germline assignment: CDR1 KGHSH and CDR2 LQKENI. The CDR3: CASSPLRGLNTEAFF. The CDR3 region has the DNA TGTGCCAGCTCACCACTAAGGGGGTTGAACACTGAAGCTTTCTTT.

V gene TRBV5-1 combines with J gene TRBJ2-5; 10 nucleotides line up with TRBD2. This CDR3 comprises 15 residues. Trimming at V came to 6 bases and at J to 3 bases, leaving 8 bases not matched to a gene. The germline CDR1 and CDR2 sequences are SGHRS and YFSETQ. CDR3 coding DNA: TGCGCCAGCACCATCACCGGGACTAGCGAAGAGACCCAGTACTTC. Protein product: CASTITGTSEETQYF.

The V call is TRBV9, the J call TRBJ1-4, with D tentatively TRBD1 (5 bases). This CDR3 contains 14 residues. Deletions cut 0 bases from V and 6 bases from J, with 9 bases between. Germline lookup yields CDR1 SGDLS and CDR2 YYNGEE. For the CDR3, the DNA is TGTGCCAGCAGCGTAGGGGGAGGGGATGAAAAACTGTTTTTT. Residues: CASSVGGGDEKLFF.

The rearrangement links TRBV27 to TRBJ2-5; 9 bases are a match to TRBD2. Germline trimming cut 6 bases from V and 5 bases from J; bases unmatched to any gene: 7. Germline CDR1 reads MNHEY; CDR2 reads SMNVEV (reference sequence). This CDR3 is 14 amino acids long. CDR3 sequence: CASRLAGGTETQYF. CDR3 coding DNA: TGTGCCAGCAGACTAGCGGGTGGGACGGAGACCCAGTACTTC.